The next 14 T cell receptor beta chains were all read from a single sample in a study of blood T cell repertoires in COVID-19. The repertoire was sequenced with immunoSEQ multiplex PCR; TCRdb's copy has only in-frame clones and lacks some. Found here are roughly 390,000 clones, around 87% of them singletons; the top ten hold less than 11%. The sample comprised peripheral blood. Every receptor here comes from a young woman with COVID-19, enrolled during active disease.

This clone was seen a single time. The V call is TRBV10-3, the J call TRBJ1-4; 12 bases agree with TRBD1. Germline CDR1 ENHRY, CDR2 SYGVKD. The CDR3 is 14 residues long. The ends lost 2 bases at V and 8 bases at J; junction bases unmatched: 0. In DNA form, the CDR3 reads TGTGCCATCAGTGAGGGGACAGGGGGCGAAAAACTGTTTTTT. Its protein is CAISEGTGGEKLFF.

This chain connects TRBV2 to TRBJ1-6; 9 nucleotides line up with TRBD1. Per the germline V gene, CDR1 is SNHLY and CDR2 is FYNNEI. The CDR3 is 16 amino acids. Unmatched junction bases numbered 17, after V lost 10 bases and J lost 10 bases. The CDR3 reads CATRPNTGGAGSPLHF. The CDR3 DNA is TGTGCCACCCGACCTAATACAGGGGGCGCAGGATCACCCCTCCACTTT.

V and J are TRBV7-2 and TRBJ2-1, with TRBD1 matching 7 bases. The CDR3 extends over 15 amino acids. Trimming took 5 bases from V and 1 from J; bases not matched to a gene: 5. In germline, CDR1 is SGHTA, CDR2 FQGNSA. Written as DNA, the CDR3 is TGTGCCAGCAGCCCGGACAGGCCTTCCTACAATGAGCAGTTCTTC. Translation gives CASSPDRPSYNEQFF.

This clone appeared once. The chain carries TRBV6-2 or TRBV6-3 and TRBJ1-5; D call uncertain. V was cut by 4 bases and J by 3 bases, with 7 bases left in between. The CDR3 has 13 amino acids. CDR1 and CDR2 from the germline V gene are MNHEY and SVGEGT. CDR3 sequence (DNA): TGTGCCAGCAGTTTTCGGGTCAATCAGCCCCAGCATTTT. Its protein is CASSFRVNQPQHF.

CDR3 sequence (DNA): TGTGCCACCAGCCCCAGCAGGGCCCAAACCTACGAGCAGTACTTC. It codes for CATSPSRAQTYEQYF. J is TRBJ2-7 and V is TRBV15; a weak D match, TRBD1 (5 bases). The ends were cut back, 5 bases at V and 2 bases at J, with 16 bases in the middle. The CDR3 runs to 15 residues. Germline V gene lookup returns CDR1 LNHNV and CDR2 YYDKDF (reference sequence).

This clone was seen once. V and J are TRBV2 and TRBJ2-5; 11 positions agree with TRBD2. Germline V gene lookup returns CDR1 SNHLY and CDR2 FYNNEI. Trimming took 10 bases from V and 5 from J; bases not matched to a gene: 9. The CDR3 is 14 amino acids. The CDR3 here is CATRLAGSDETQYF. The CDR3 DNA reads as TGTGCCACCCGACTAGCGGGAAGTGATGAGACCCAGTACTTC.

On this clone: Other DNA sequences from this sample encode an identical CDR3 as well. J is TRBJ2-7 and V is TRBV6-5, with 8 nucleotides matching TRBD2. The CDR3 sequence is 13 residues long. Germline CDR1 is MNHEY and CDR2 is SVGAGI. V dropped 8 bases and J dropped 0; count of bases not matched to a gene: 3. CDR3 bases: TGTGCCAGCTCAACTAGCGGCTCCTACGAGCAGTACTTC. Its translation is CASSTSGSYEQYF.

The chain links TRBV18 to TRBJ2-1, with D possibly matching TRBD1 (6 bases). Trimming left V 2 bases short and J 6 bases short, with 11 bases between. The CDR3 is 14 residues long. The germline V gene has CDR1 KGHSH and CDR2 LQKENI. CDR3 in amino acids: CASSPWATGNEQFF. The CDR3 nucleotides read TGTGCCAGCTCACCATGGGCGACAGGCAATGAGCAGTTCTTC.

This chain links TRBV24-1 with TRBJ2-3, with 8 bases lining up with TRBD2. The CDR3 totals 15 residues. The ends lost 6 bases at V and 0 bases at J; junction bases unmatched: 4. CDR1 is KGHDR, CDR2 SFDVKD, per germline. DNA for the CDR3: TGTGCCACCAGTAATGGACTAGCCAGCACAGATACGCAGTATTTT. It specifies CATSNGLASTDTQYF.

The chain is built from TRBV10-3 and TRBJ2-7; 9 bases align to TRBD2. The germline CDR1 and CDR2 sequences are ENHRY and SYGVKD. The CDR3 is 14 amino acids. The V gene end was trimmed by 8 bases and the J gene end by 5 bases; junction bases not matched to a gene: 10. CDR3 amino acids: CAIAAASGTHEQYF. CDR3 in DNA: TGTGCCATCGCCGCGGCTAGCGGGACCCACGAGCAGTACTTC.

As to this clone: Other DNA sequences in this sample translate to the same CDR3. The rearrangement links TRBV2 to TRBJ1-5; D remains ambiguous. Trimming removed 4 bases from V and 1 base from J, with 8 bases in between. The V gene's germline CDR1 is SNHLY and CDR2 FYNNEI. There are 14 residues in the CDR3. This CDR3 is CASSGRGSNQPQHF. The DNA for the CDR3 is TGTGCCAGCAGTGGCAGAGGCAGCAATCAGCCCCAGCATTTT. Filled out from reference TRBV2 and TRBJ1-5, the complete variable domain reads EPEVTQTPSHQVTQMGQEVILRCVPISNHLYFYWYRQILGQKVEFLVSFYNNEISEKSEIFDDQFSVERPDGSNFTLKIRSTKLEDSAMYFCASSGRGSNQPQHFGDGTRLSIL.

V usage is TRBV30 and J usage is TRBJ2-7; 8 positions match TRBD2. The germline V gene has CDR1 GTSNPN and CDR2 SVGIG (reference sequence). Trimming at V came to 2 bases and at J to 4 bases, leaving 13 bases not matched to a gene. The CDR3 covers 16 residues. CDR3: CAWSPPPKSGGYEQYF. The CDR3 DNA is TGTGCCTGGAGTCCCCCCCCTAAAAGCGGGGGATACGAGCAGTACTTC. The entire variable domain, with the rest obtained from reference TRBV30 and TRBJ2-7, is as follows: SQTIHQWPATLVQPVGSPLSLECTVEGTSNPNLYWYRQAAGRGLQLLFYSVGIGQISSEVPQNLSASRPQDRQFILSSKKLLLSDSGFYLCAWSPPPKSGGYEQYFGPGTRLTVT.

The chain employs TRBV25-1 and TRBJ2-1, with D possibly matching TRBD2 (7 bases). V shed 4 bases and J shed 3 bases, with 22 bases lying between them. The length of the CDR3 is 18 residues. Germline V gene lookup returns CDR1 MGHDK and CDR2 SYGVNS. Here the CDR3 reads CASSAGGGRETYYNEQFF. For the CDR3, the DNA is TGTGCCAGCAGTGCCGGGGGCGGGCGGGAGACCTACTACAATGAGCAGTTCTTC.

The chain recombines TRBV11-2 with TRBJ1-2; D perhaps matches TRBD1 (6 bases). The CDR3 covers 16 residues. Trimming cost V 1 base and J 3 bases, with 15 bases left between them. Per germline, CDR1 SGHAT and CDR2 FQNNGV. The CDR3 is CASSLAPGDAHYGYTF. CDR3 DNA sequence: TGTGCCAGCAGCTTAGCACCAGGGGATGCCCACTATGGCTACACCTTC.